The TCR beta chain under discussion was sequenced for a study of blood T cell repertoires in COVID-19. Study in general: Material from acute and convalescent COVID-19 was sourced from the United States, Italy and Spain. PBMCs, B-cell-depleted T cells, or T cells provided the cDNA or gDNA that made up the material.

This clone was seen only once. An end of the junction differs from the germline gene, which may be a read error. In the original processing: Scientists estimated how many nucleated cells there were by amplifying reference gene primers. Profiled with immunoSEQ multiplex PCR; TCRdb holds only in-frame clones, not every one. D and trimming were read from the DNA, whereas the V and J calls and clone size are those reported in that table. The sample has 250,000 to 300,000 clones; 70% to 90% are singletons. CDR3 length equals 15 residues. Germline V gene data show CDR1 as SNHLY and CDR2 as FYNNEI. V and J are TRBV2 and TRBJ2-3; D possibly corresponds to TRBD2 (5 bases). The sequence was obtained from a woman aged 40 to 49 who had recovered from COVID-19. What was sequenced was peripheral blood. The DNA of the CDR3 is TGTGCCAGCACTGAAGCCGGGATGGGCGCAGATACGCAGTATTTT. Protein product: CASTEAGMGADTQYF.